This T cell receptor (beta chain) appears in the sequencing data of a study of OX40 agonist ivuxolimab in advanced cancers. In terms of the full investigation: Ivuxolimab, which targeted the costimulatory receptor OX40 (CD134), was an agonistic, fully human IgG2 monoclonal antibody. In the dose-escalation cohort, around four fifths of patients were male, and the mean age was roughly 56 years with a range of roughly 20 to 80. Intravenous ivuxolimab was administered to patients every 2 weeks at six dose levels: 0.01, 0.1, 0.3, 1.5, 3 and 10 mg/kg. The paper covers the monotherapy dose-escalation part of the phase I ivuxolimab trial, which included N ≈ 50 patients. Of the approximately 53 patients in dose escalation, some 20 had hepatocellular carcinoma, some 15 had melanoma, 9 had renal cell carcinoma and 9 had head and neck cancer. Patients were allowed to have had prior anti-PD-1, anti-PD-L1 or anti-CTLA-4 therapy, and 40% of the dose-escalation patients had previously received checkpoint inhibitors. Partial responses were achieved by three dose-escalation patients, of whom one had hepatocellular carcinoma and two had cutaneous melanoma. The point of sequencing TCRbeta in the periphery was to test whether ivuxolimab changed TCR sequence diversity and drove clonal T-cell expansion. Points the paper makes about the study in general: At doses of 0.1 to 3.0 mg/kg, clonal expansion of both CD4+ and CD8+ blood T cells was observed from baseline to week 6. Antigen specificity was not determined for the clonally expanded peripheral T cells. Partial responders in the 0.1-3.0 mg/kg groups had among the lowest normalized peripheral clonal expansion, especially among CD8+ T cells. Low levels of normalized T-cell clonal expansion were also seen in some patients who did not respond. After ivuxolimab, expanded clones were on average more numerous among CD8+ T cells than among CD4+ T cells.

To sequence the TCRbeta CDR3 region, genomic DNA was isolated from the sorted cells. The immunoSEQ Assay was used to sequence the TCRbeta CDR3 regions. Here the immuneACCESS table is served through TCRdb, limited to in-frame sequences with V and J called. Missing clones are a known gap in these copies; in checked studies unresolved V genes cover under half, and the rest lacks a known reason. The sample contains about 50,000 clones, 80% of them found a single time. The top ten hold 3% to 5% of the sample. The trial excluded patients who had a history of autoimmune disease or who were on systemic immunosuppression. Peripheral blood for TCR sequencing was collected from all dose cohorts at baseline, on cycle 4 day 1, and on cycle 7 day 1. Samples were obtained from an open-label, multicenter, first-in-human phase I dose-escalation trial of ivuxolimab. Adults with locally advanced or metastatic melanoma, renal cell, hepatocellular, or head and neck squamous cell carcinoma were enrolled in the trial. CD4+ and CD8+ T cells were sorted separately from peripheral blood before TCR sequencing.

The sample holds a few counts of this clone. Its antigen remains undetermined. Per-nucleotide qualities are absent, and no much larger clonotype sits a single base away. The source is an adult with an advanced solid tumor such as melanoma, head and neck, liver or kidney cancer. This specimen consisted of CD4+ or CD8+ T cells sorted from blood, obtained in a trial of the OX40 agonist ivuxolimab.

CDR3 reads: CASSKGGNYEQYF. The DNA sequence reads TGCGCCAGCAGTAAAGGGGGGAACTACGAGCAGTACTTC. The chain is encoded by TRBV10-1 joined to TRBJ2-7, with the D segment possibly TRBD1 or TRBD2, each aligning over 6 bases. Based on the germline V gene (reference sequence), the CDR1 and CDR2 sequences are WNHNN and SYGVQD. Trimming costs V 5 bases and J 3 bases, and their ends lie 11 bases apart. The CDR3 contains 13 residues, cysteine and phenylalanine counted. Only the CDR3 part of the read is kept: 39 bases, read in frame from the first base.